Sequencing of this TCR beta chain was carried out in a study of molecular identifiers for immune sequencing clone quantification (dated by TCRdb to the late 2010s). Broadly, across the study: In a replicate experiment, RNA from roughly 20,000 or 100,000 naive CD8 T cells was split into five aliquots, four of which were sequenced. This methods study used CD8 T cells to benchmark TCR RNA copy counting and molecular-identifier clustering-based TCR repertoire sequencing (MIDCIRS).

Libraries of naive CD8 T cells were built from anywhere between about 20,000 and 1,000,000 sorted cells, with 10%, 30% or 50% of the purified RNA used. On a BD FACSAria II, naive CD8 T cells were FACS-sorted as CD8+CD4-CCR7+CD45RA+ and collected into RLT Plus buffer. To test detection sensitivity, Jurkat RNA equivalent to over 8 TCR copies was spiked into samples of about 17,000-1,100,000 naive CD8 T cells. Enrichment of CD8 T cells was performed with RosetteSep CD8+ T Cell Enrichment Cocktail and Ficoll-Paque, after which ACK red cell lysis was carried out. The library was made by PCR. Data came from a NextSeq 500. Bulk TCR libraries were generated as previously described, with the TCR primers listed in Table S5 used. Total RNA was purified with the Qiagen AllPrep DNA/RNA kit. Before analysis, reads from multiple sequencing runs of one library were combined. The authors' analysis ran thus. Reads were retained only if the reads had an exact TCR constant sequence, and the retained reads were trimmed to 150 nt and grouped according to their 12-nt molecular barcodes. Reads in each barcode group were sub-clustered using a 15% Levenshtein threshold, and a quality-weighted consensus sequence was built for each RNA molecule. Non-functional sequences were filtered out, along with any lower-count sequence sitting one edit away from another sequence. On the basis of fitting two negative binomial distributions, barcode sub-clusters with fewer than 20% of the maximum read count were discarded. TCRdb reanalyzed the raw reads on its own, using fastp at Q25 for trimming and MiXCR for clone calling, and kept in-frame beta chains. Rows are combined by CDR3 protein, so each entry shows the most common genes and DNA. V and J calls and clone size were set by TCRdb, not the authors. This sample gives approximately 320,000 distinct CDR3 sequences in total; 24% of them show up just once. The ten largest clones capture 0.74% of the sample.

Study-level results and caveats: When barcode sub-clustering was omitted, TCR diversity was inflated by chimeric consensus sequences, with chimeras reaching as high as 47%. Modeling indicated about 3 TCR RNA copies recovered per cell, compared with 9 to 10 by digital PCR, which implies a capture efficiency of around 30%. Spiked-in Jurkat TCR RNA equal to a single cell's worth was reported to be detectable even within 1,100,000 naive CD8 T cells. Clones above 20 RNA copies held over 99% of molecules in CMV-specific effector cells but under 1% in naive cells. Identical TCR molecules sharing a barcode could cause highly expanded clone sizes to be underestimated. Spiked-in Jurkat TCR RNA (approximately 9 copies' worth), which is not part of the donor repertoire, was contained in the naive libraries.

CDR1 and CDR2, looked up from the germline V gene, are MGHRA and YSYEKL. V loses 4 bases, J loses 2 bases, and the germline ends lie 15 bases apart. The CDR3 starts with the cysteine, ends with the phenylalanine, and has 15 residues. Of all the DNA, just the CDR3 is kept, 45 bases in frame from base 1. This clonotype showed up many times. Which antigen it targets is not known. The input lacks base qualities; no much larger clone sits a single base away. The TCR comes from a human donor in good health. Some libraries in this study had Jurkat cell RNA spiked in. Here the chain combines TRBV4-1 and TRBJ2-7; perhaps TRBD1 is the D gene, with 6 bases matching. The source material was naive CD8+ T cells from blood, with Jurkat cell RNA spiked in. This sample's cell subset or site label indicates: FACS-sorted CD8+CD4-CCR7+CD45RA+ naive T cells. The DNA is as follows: TGCGCCAGCAGCCGCCAAACAGGGACGGCCTACGAGCAGTACTTC. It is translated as CASSRQTGTAYEQYF.